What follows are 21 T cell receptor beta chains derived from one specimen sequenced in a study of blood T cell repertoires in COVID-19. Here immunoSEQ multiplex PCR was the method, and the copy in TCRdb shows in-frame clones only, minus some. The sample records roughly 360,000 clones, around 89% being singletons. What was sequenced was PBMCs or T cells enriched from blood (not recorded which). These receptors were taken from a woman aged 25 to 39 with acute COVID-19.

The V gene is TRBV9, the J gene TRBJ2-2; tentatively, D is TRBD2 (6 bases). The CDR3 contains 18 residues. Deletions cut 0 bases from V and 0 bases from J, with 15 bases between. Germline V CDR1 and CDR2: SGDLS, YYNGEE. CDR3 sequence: CASSVARGERSNTGELFF. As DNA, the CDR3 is TGTGCCAGCAGCGTAGCTCGCGGGGAGCGGTCGAACACCGGGGAGCTGTTTTTT.

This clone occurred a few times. DNA of the CDR3: TGTGCCAGCAGGGCGGCAACTAATGAAAAACTGTTTTTT. It is translated as CASRAATNEKLFF. The chain recombines TRBV28 with TRBJ1-4, with D uncertain. Germline V CDR1 and CDR2: MDHEN, SYDVKM. V lost 6 bases to trimming and J lost 0 bases, with 5 bases between them. The CDR3 is made up of 13 amino acids.

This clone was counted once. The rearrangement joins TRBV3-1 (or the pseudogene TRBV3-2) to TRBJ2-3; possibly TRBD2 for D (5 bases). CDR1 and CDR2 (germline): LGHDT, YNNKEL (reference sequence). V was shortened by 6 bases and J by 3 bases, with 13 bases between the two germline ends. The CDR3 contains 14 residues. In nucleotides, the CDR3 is TGTGCCAGCAGAGCGGTGGGTTTAACAGATACGCAGTATTTT. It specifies CASRAVGLTDTQYF.

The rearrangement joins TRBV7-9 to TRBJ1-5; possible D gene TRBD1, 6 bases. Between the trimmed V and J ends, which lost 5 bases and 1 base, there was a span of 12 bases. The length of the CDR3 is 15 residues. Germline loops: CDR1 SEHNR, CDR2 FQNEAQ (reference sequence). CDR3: CASSPTGLSNQPQHF. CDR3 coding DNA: TGTGCCAGCAGCCCTACAGGGTTGAGCAATCAGCCCCAGCATTTT.

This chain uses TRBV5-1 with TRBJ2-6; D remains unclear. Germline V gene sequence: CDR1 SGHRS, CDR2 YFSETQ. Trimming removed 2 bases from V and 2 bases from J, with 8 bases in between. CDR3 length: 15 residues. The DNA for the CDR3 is TGCGCCAGCAGCTTAATCCGGGCTGGGGCCAACGTCCTGACTTTC. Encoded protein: CASSLIRAGANVLTF.

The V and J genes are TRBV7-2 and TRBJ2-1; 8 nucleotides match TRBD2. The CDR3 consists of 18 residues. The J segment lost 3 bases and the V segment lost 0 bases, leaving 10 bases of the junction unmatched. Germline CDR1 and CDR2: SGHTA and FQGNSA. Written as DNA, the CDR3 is TGTGCCAGCAGCTTAGCCTCTTTTAGACTAGCGAGCTACAATGAGCAGTTCTTC. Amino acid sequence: CASSLASFRLASYNEQFF.

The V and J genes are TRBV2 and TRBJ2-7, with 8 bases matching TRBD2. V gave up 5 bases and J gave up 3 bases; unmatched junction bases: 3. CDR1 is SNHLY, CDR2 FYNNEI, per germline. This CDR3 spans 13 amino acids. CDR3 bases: TGTGCCAGCAGTCGGGGGGGTCTCTACGAGCAGTACTTC. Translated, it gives CASSRGGLYEQYF.

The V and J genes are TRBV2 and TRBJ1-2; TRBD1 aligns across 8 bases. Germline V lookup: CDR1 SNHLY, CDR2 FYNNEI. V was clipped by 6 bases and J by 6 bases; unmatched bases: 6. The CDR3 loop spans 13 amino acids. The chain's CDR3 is CASRRGQDHGYTF. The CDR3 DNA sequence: TGTGCCAGCAGGAGGGGACAGGACCATGGCTACACCTTC. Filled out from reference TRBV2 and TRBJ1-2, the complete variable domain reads EPEVTQTPSHQVTQMGQEVILRCVPISNHLYFYWYRQILGQKVEFLVSFYNNEISEKSEIFDDQFSVERPDGSNFTLKIRSTKLEDSAMYFCASRRGQDHGYTFGSGTRLTVV.

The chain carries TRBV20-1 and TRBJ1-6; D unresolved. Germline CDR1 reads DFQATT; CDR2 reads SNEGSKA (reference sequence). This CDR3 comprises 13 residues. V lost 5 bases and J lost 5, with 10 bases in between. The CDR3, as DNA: TGCAGTGCTGGTGGCAGTCATAATTCACCCCTCCACTTT. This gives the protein CSAGGSHNSPLHF.

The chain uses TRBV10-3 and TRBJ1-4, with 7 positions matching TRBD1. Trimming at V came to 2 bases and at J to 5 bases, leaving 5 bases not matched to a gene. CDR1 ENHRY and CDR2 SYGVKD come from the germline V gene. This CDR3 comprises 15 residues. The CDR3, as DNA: TGTGCCATCAGTGAGGCGGGGACAGACAATGAAAAACTGTTTTTT. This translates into CAISEAGTDNEKLFF.

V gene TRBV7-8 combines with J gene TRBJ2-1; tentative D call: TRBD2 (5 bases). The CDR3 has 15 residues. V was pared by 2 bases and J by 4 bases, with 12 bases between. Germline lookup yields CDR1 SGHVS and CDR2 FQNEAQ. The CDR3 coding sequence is TGTGCCAGCAGCTTAACACGGGGAACTTACAATGAGCAGTTCTTC. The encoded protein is CASSLTRGTYNEQFF.

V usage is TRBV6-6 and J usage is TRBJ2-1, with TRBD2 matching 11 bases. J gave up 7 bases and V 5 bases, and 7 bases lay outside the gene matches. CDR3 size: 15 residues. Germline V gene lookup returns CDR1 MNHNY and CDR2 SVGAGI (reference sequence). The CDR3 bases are TGTGCCAGCAGTCCCATAGCGGGGGGGCGAAATGAGCAGTTCTTC. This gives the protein CASSPIAGGRNEQFF.

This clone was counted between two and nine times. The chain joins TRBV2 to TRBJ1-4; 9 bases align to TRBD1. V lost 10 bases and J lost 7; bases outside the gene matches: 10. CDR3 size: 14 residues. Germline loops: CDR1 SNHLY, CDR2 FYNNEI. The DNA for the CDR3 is TGTGCCACCACTAGGACAGGGGAGAGTGAAAAACTGTTTTTT. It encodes CATTRTGESEKLFF. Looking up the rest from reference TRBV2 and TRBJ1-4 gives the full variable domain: EPEVTQTPSHQVTQMGQEVILRCVPISNHLYFYWYRQILGQKVEFLVSFYNNEISEKSEIFDDQFSVERPDGSNFTLKIRSTKLEDSAMYFCATTRTGESEKLFFGSGTQLSVL.

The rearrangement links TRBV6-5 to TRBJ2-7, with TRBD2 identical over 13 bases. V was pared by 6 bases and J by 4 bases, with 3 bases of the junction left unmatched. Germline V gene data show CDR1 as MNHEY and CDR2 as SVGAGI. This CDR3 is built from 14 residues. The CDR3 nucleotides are TGTGCCAGCAGCAGACTAGCGGGGGGATACGAGCAGTACTTC. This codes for CASSRLAGGYEQYF.

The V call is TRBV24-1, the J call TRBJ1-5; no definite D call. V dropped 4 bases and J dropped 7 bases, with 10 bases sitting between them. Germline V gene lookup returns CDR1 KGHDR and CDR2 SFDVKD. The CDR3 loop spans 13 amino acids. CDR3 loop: CATSDQTLQPQHF. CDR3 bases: TGTGCCACCAGTGACCAGACACTCCAGCCCCAGCATTTT.

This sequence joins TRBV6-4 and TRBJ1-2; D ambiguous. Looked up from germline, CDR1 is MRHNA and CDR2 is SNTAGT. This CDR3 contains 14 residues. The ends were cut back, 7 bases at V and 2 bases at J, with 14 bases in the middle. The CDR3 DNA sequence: TGTGCCAGCACAGGCCCGGTGATGAACTATGGCTACACCTTC. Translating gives CASTGPVMNYGYTF.

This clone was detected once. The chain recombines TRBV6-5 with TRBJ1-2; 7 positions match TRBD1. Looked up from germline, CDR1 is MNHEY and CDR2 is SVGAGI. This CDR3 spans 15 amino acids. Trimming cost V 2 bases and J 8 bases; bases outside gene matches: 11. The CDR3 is CASSYTDREMWGYTF. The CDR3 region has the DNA TGTGCCAGCAGTTACACCGACAGGGAGATGTGGGGCTACACCTTC.

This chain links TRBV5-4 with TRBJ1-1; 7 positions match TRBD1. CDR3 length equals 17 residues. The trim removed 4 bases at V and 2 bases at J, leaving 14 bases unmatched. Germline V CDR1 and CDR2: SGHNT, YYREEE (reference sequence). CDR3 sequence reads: CASSGRQGRVINTEAFF. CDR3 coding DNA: TGTGCCAGCAGCGGGAGACAGGGTAGAGTGATCAACACTGAAGCTTTCTTT.

CDR3 bases: TGTGCCAGCAGGGGGGGGGTGCCGACAGCGACCCATCAGCCCCAGCATTTT. This translates into CASRGGVPTATHQPQHF. The chain joins TRBV21-1 to TRBJ1-5. TRBV21-1 is noted as a pseudogene. The CDR3 runs to 17 residues.

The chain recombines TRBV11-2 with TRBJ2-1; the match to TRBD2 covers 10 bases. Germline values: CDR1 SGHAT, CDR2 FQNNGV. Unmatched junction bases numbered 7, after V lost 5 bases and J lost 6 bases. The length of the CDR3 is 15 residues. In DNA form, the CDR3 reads TGTGCCAGCAGCAGGAGCGGGGGGGAGATCAATGAGCAGTTCTTC. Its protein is CASSRSGGEINEQFF.

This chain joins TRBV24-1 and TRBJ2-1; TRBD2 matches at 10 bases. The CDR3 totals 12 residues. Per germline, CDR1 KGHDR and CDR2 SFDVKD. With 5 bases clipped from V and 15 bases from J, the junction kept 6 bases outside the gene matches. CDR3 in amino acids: CATSVLAGELFF. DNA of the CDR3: TGTGCCACCAGTGTCCTAGCGGGGGAACTGTTCTTC.